The text below deals with one T cell receptor beta chain. The data originate from a study of Ad26.COV2.S vaccination and SARS-CoV-2 variants. Only in-frame clones appear in the TCRdb table, and some are missing; sequencing was by immunoSEQ multiplex PCR. The sample has 510,000 or so clones; around nine tenths are singletons. Treatment described: around 19 received Ad26.COV2.S at low or high dose, single or two shots; about 5 received placebo; per-sample allocation not given. Specimens were obtained on day 63 following the first vaccine or placebo injection. V was shortened by 1 base and J by 0 bases, with 7 bases between the two germline ends. In germline, CDR1 is SEHNR, CDR2 FQNEAQ (reference sequence). The CDR3 extends over 15 amino acids.

The chain is built from TRBV7-9 and TRBJ2-4, with D tentatively TRBD2 (5 bases). This TCR derives from a person between 18 and 65 years old who received the Ad26.COV2.S COVID-19 vaccine or a placebo. This specimen consisted of peripheral blood, obtained in a trial of Ad26.COV2.S vaccine versus placebo. The CDR3 region is CASSLVGEAKNIQYF. CDR3 DNA: TGTGCCAGCAGCTTAGTCGGGGAAGCCAAAAACATTCAGTACTTC.